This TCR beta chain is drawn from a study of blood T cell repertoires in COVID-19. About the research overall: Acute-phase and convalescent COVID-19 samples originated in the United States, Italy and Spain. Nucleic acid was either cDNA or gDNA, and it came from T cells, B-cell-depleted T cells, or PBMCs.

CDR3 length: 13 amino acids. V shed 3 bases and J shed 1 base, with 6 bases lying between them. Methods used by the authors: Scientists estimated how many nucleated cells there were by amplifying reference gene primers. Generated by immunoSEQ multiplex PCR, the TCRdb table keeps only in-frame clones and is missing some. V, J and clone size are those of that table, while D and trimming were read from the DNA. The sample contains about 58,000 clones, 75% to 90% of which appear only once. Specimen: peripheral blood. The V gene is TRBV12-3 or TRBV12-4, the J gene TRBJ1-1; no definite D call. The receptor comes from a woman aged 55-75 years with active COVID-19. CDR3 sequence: CASSLKQNTEAFF. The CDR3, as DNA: TGTGCCAGCAGTTTGAAACAGAACACTGAAGCTTTCTTT.